The sequence of this T cell receptor (beta chain) was determined in a study of tumour-infiltrating T cells in Burkitt lymphoma (dated by TCRdb to 2020 to 2022). Looking at the study overall: All epidemiological subtypes of Burkitt lymphoma were represented in the cohort, which was made up of 82 patients. Clinical outcome was correlated with TCR repertoire data, and overall and progression-free survival were found to be predicted by productive clonality independently of established prognosticators, including age at diagnosis. What the study reported, not specific to this receptor: Several public clonotypes were found to be shared across numerous Burkitt lymphoma patients, which suggests a shared tumour neoantigen selection that is absent from diffuse large B-cell lymphoma.

Library method: the immunoSEQ multiplex PCR assay. Drawn from immuneACCESS, this table holds only the in-frame rearrangements with V and J called that TCRdb kept. Clones are partly lost; checked studies trace under half to an unresolved V gene and leave the rest unexplained. The sample records approximately 1,300 clones, approximately 15% of which are singletons. The top ten clones comprise about 4.6% of the sample. This clone has a handful of counts. Its antigen remains undetermined. Per-base quality was not reported, and no clone a single base away is much larger than it. The CDR3 has 15 amino acids, counting the end cysteine and phenylalanine. Just CDR3 DNA is preserved here, 45 bases in frame from base 1. The germline V end is reduced by 2 bases and the J end by 7 bases; junction bases left unmatched: 7. CDR1 SGHKS and CDR2 YYEKEE were looked up in the germline V gene (reference sequence).

The clonotype originates from a human donor with Burkitt lymphoma. The rearranged segments are TRBV5-5 and TRBJ1-5, with 9 middle bases fitting TRBD1. Sequencing was performed on tumor tissue. The CDR3 protein sequence reads: CASSLQDRGYQPQHF. The sequenced DNA: TGTGCCAGCAGCTTACAGGACAGGGGATACCAGCCCCAGCATTTT.